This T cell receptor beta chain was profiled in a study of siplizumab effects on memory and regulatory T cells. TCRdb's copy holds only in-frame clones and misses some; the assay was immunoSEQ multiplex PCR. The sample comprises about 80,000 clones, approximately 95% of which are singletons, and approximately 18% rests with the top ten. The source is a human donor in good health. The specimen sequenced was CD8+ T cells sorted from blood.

The CDR3 nucleotides read TGTGCCAGCAGCTCCCTTGCACAGGGGCGAGAAGAAAAACTGTTTTTT. Translated, it gives CASSSLAQGREEKLFF. The chain joins TRBV7-9 to TRBJ1-4; 7 bases align to TRBD1. J gave up 8 bases and V 4 bases, and 13 bases lay outside the gene matches. The V gene's germline CDR1 is SEHNR and CDR2 FQNEAQ (reference sequence). This CDR3 has 16 residues.